This T cell receptor (beta chain) was identified in a study of blood T cell repertoires in COVID-19. Study overall: The cDNA or gDNA used as material had been derived from T cells, B-cell-depleted T cells, or PBMCs.

Sequencing used immunoSEQ multiplex PCR; TCRdb keeps in-frame clones, though not all of them. The sample has about 190,000 clones; just under 90% are singletons. Input material: peripheral blood. The source is a woman in her late teens or twenties who had recovered from COVID-19.

Written as DNA, the CDR3 is TGTGCCAGCAGCTGGTCTAGCGGTCAAGGATACAATGAGCAGTTCTTC. Translating gives CASSWSSGQGYNEQFF. The chain employs TRBV11-2 and TRBJ2-1; 7 nucleotides line up with TRBD2. J gave up 4 bases and V 4 bases, and 10 bases lay outside the gene matches. Germline assignment: CDR1 SGHAT and CDR2 FQNNGV. This CDR3 has 16 amino acids.